Each of the 15 T cell receptor beta chains below was sequenced from the same sample in a study of blood T cell repertoires in COVID-19. The data were produced by immunoSEQ multiplex PCR, yet TCRdb's version contains in-frame clones alone and is incomplete. This sample has about 180,000 clones, with approximately 88% found just once. The sequencing sample was made of peripheral blood. The receptor set was obtained from a woman aged 30 to 39 with acute or convalescent COVID-19.

Only one count was recorded for this clone. The chain combines TRBV11-1 with TRBJ2-1; D may be TRBD2 (5 bases). V dropped 4 bases and J dropped 10 bases, with 14 bases sitting between them. CDR1 is SGHAT and CDR2 is FQDESV in the germline V gene (reference sequence). The CDR3 is 13 amino acids. This CDR3 reads CASSSSWEREQFF. In nucleotides, the CDR3 is TGTGCCAGCAGCTCCTCTTGGGAGAGGGAGCAGTTCTTC. The full variable domain, its missing parts supplied by reference TRBV11-1 and TRBJ2-1, is EAEVAQSPRYKITEKSQAVAFWCDPISGHATLYWYRQILGQGPELLVQFQDESVVDDSQLPKDRFSAERLKGVDSTLKIQPAELGDSAMYLCASSSSWEREQFFGPGTRLTVL.

The chain combines TRBV6-5 with TRBJ1-2, with 7 bases identical to TRBD1. This CDR3 comprises 10 residues. The germline CDR1 and CDR2 sequences are MNHEY and SVGAGI. The CDR3 spells CAAGGYGYTF. CDR3 coding DNA: TGTGCGGCAGGGGGTTATGGCTACACCTTC.

This sequence joins TRBV6-5 and TRBJ2-1; D gene unclear. Trimming cost V 8 bases and J 12 bases, with 20 bases left between them. The CDR3 loop spans 13 amino acids. Germline assignment: CDR1 MNHEY and CDR2 SVGAGI. The chain's CDR3 is CASATLLKEWQFF. The CDR3 nucleotides read TGTGCCAGCGCCACCCTTCTGAAGGAGTGGCAGTTCTTC.

In this sample, this clone turned up a few times. The chain links TRBV5-1 to TRBJ2-3, with no clear D. Germline V CDR1 and CDR2: SGHRS, YFSETQ. The V end was cut by 4 bases, the J end by 4 bases, with 16 bases between. The CDR3 spans 15 residues. This chain's CDR3 is CASSPGSGSSDTQYF. DNA of the CDR3: TGCGCCAGCAGCCCCGGGTCCGGAAGTTCAGATACGCAGTATTTT. The full variable domain, completed using reference TRBV5-1 and TRBJ2-3, is KAGVTQTPRYLIKTRGQQVTLSCSPISGHRSVSWYQQTPGQGLQFLFEYFSETQRNKGNFPGRFSGRQFSNSRSEMNVSTLELGDSALYLCASSPGSGSSDTQYFGPGTRLTVL.

The V and J genes are TRBV7-8 and TRBJ1-2; D is unresolved. Deletions cut 7 bases from V and 2 bases from J, with 14 bases between. The CDR3 extends over 14 amino acids. Germline V CDR1 and CDR2: SGHVS, FQNEAQ. DNA of the CDR3: TGTGCCAGCACGCGGGAGACCATAAACTATGGCTACACCTTC. Its translation is CASTRETINYGYTF.

The chain has TRBV28 and TRBJ1-2; 9 bases agree with TRBD1. Looked up from germline, CDR1 is MDHEN and CDR2 is SYDVKM. Trimming took 5 bases from V and 4 from J; bases not matched to a gene: 8. The length of the CDR3 is 15 residues. CDR3 residues: CASSTGGGSGYGYTF. The DNA for the CDR3 is TGTGCCAGCAGTACAGGGGGCGGAAGTGGCTATGGCTACACCTTC.

This chain joins TRBV2 and TRBJ2-3, with D possibly being TRBD2 (5 bases). Germline lookup yields CDR1 SNHLY and CDR2 FYNNEI. This CDR3 has 13 amino acids. V was shortened by 9 bases and J by 0 bases, with 10 bases between the two germline ends. CDR3 coding DNA: TGTGCCAGTCAACGGGGTAGCACAGATACGCAGTATTTT. This codes for CASQRGSTDTQYF. Combining the CDR3 with reference TRBV2 and TRBJ2-3 gives the whole variable domain EPEVTQTPSHQVTQMGQEVILRCVPISNHLYFYWYRQILGQKVEFLVSFYNNEISEKSEIFDDQFSVERPDGSNFTLKIRSTKLEDSAMYFCASQRGSTDTQYFGPGTRLTVL.

V gene TRBV6-1 combines with J gene TRBJ1-1, with D possibly TRBD1 on 6 matching bases. CDR1 and CDR2 (germline): MNHNS, SASEGT. This CDR3 has 15 amino acids. Deletions cut 1 base from V and 6 bases from J, with 15 bases between. The CDR3 bases are TGTGCCAGCAGTGAAGAAACAGGGTGGGGGCCTGAAGCTTTCTTT. This codes for CASSEETGWGPEAFF.

V gene TRBV11-3 combines with J gene TRBJ2-1; the match to TRBD2 covers 8 bases. J was trimmed by 4 bases and V by 2 bases; bases with no gene match: 10. The V gene's germline CDR1 is SGHNT and CDR2 YENEEA. The CDR3 has 17 amino acids. The CDR3 is CASSLPLSGAYYNEQFF. CDR3 bases: TGTGCCAGCAGCTTACCTCTTAGCGGGGCTTATTACAATGAGCAGTTCTTC.

The J gene is TRBJ1-2, the V gene TRBV10-2, with 8 nucleotides matching TRBD1. Trimming cost V 8 bases and J 10 bases; bases outside gene matches: 15. This CDR3 contains 14 residues. CDR1 is WSHSY, CDR2 SAAADI, per germline. The CDR3 reads CASLRTGKLLAYTF. The CDR3 DNA reads TGCGCCAGCCTTCGGACAGGGAAGCTATTAGCCTACACCTTC.

The chain couples TRBV19 to TRBJ1-5; maybe TRBD1 (5 bases). Germline loops: CDR1 LNHDA, CDR2 SQIVND (reference sequence). The CDR3 covers 13 residues. Trimming removed 8 bases at V and 3 bases at J, with 11 bases between. The CDR3 region is CASARQFNQPQHF. The CDR3 DNA follows: TGTGCCAGTGCAAGACAGTTCAATCAGCCCCAGCATTTT.

J is TRBJ2-3 and V is TRBV27; D may be TRBD1 (6 bases). The CDR3 is 14 residues long. V lost 1 base and J lost 2, with 7 bases in between. Germline V lookup: CDR1 MNHEY, CDR2 SMNVEV (reference sequence). CDR3 in DNA: TGTGCCAGCAGTTTATACAGGGCCACAGATACGCAGTATTTT. Protein product: CASSLYRATDTQYF.

This chain connects TRBV5-6 to TRBJ1-2; D call uncertain. The germline gives CDR1 SGHDT, CDR2 YYEEEE. The CDR3 has 12 amino acids. Deletions cut 2 bases from V and 4 bases from J, with 6 bases between. As DNA, the CDR3 is TGTGCCAGCAGCTTCAAGAGCTATGGCTACACCTTC. Its protein is CASSFKSYGYTF.

Worth noting for this clone: Other nucleotide sequences in the sample specify the same CDR3. This sequence joins TRBV5-1 and TRBJ2-1; TRBD2 is a possible D gene (5 bases). CDR1 is SGHRS, CDR2 YFSETQ, per germline. The CDR3 runs to 15 residues. V lost 0 bases to trimming and J lost 0 bases, with 7 bases between them. The CDR3 sequence: CASSLVGGSYNEQFF. The CDR3 DNA follows: TGCGCCAGCAGCTTGGTAGGAGGCTCCTACAATGAGCAGTTCTTC.

The rearrangement uses TRBV6-1 and TRBJ1-4; unclear D gene. V gave up 1 base and J gave up 8 bases, with 8 bases separating them. CDR3 length: 13 residues. Germline V gene data show CDR1 as MNHNS and CDR2 as SASEGT. CDR3 sequence: CASSEEGGEKLFF. CDR3 sequence (DNA): TGTGCCAGCAGTGAAGAGGGAGGAGAAAAACTGTTTTTT.